Below, 27 T cell receptor beta chains from the same sample are listed, as sequenced in a study of blood T cell repertoires in COVID-19. Sequencing used immunoSEQ multiplex PCR; TCRdb keeps in-frame clones, though not all of them. The table has roughly 57,000 clones, 75% to 95% seen once. The material sequenced was peripheral blood. The source of these receptors is a man older than 75 with acute or convalescent COVID-19.

The chain combines TRBV7-2 with TRBJ2-3; TRBD2 might be the D (6 bases). V lost 6 bases and J lost 2, with 9 bases in between. The CDR3 sequence is 13 residues long. Germline CDR1 and CDR2: SGHTA and FQGNSA. In nucleotides, the CDR3 is TGTGCCAGCAGTCGCGGGGACACAGATACGCAGTATTTT. Its translation is CASSRGDTDTQYF.

This clone came up a few times. V gene TRBV10-3 combines with J gene TRBJ2-2; TRBD1 might be the D (6 bases). The ends were cut back, 9 bases at V and 6 bases at J, with 20 bases in the middle. Germline V gene data show CDR1 as ENHRY and CDR2 as SYGVKD. This CDR3 has 15 amino acids. The CDR3, as DNA: TGTGCCATAAAGAGGGACAAGGATTGGCCCGGGGAGCTGTTTTTT. It codes for CAIKRDKDWPGELFF.

This chain connects TRBV5-1 to TRBJ1-4; 9 bases line up with TRBD1. The CDR3 is made up of 14 amino acids. Germline V gene data show CDR1 as SGHRS and CDR2 as YFSETQ. With V trimmed by 4 bases and J by 8 bases, 6 bases remained unmatched. CDR3 sequence: CASSLQGAGEKLFF. In DNA, the CDR3 is TGCGCCAGCAGCCTACAGGGGGCTGGGGAAAAACTGTTTTTT.

V is TRBV7-9 and J is TRBJ2-3, with 10 nucleotides matching TRBD2. CDR3 length equals 14 residues. J gave up 5 bases and V 7 bases, and 6 bases lay outside the gene matches. Germline V gene data show CDR1 as SEHNR and CDR2 as FQNEAQ (reference sequence). Here the CDR3 DNA reads TGTGCCAGCAAACTAGCGGGGAGGGGAGATACGCAGTATTTT. It encodes CASKLAGRGDTQYF.

This chain joins TRBV7-7 and TRBJ2-2; D remains ambiguous. The CDR3 extends over 15 amino acids. Trimming cost V 1 base and J 5 bases, with 11 bases left between them. Germline values: CDR1 SSHAT, CDR2 FNYEAQ (reference sequence). CDR3 nucleotide sequence: TGTGCCAGCAGCTTAGTAGGAGCTACAACCGGGGAGCTGTTTTTT. As protein: CASSLVGATTGELFF.

The J gene is TRBJ2-5, the V gene TRBV7-2; 10 bases match TRBD2. The CDR3 runs to 16 residues. V gave up 3 bases and J gave up 5 bases; unmatched junction bases: 9. Germline CDR1 and CDR2: SGHTA and FQGNSA. CDR3 bases: TGTGCCAGCAGCTTCCAAGCGGGGGGGCTCGCTGAGACCCAGTACTTC. Amino acid sequence: CASSFQAGGLAETQYF.

The chain recombines TRBV3-1 (or the pseudogene TRBV3-2) with TRBJ2-5; D call uncertain. CDR3 length: 11 residues. Trimming cost V 4 bases and J 9 bases, with 9 bases left between them. The germline V gene has CDR1 LGHDT and CDR2 YNNKEL (reference sequence). CDR3 coding DNA: TGTGCCAGCAGCCGAAATGAGGCCCAGTACTTC. Translation: CASSRNEAQYF.

The J gene is TRBJ1-2, the V gene TRBV5-4; 12 bases match TRBD1. From germline, CDR1 is SGHNT and CDR2 YYREEE (reference sequence). V shed 8 bases and J 7 bases; nucleotides not matched to a gene: 15. The CDR3 sequence is 16 residues long. CDR3: CASHLIGDRGRSGYTF. The CDR3, as DNA: TGTGCCAGTCACCTCATAGGGGACAGGGGGCGCAGTGGCTACACCTTC.

The rearrangement uses TRBV5-4 and TRBJ2-7, with D perhaps TRBD1 (6 bases). V lost 0 bases, J lost 4 bases, and 11 bases lay in between. The germline gives CDR1 SGHNT, CDR2 YYREEE (reference sequence). This CDR3 comprises 14 residues. The CDR3 spells CASSLGGGRYEQYF. In DNA, the CDR3 is TGTGCCAGCAGCTTGGGTGGGGGCAGGTACGAGCAGTACTTC.

The chain recombines TRBV19 with TRBJ1-1; 10 nucleotides match TRBD1. The CDR3 sequence is 15 residues long. With V trimmed by 0 bases and J by 6 bases, 4 bases remained unmatched. Germline V CDR1 and CDR2: LNHDA, SQIVND (reference sequence). CDR3 amino acids: CASSIDPGQGPEAFF. The CDR3 nucleotides read TGTGCCAGTAGTATAGATCCGGGACAGGGGCCTGAAGCTTTCTTT.

Worth noting for this clone: Germline and junction disagree at one end, which may indicate a read error. The J gene is TRBJ2-5, the V gene TRBV2, with D possibly being TRBD1 (5 bases). Per germline, CDR1 SNHLY and CDR2 FYNNEI. CDR3 length: 14 residues. The CDR3 region is CASGEFDRTETQHF. The DNA for the CDR3 is TGTGCCAGCGGTGAATTCGACAGAACAGAGACCCAGCACTTC.

This sequence joins TRBV9 and TRBJ2-5, with 8 bases matching TRBD2. Germline V CDR1 and CDR2: SGDLS, YYNGEE. This CDR3 has 15 residues. The J segment lost 1 base and the V segment lost 2 bases, leaving 4 bases of the junction unmatched. This chain's CDR3 is CASSVLGGAQETQYF. CDR3 coding DNA: TGTGCCAGCAGCGTTCTCGGGGGGGCCCAAGAGACCCAGTACTTC.

The rearrangement links TRBV6-2 or TRBV6-3 to TRBJ2-3; the match to TRBD2 covers 10 bases. V gave up 4 bases and J gave up 4 bases; unmatched junction bases: 5. This CDR3 is 15 amino acids long. Germline V gene sequence: CDR1 MNHEY, CDR2 SVGEGT. The CDR3 reads CASSSPGLASDTQYF. Here the CDR3 DNA reads TGTGCCAGCAGTTCCCCGGGACTAGCGTCAGATACGCAGTATTTT.

The chain uses TRBV28 and TRBJ1-6; 9 bases align to TRBD1. The germline CDR1 and CDR2 sequences are MDHEN and SYDVKM. CDR3 length: 14 amino acids. V was pared by 6 bases and J by 7 bases, with 4 bases of the junction left unmatched. CDR3 sequence reads: CASRSGQGNSPLHF. The CDR3 nucleotides are TGTGCCAGCAGATCCGGACAGGGGAATTCACCCCTCCACTTT.

The chain couples TRBV25-1 to TRBJ2-1; TRBD1 agrees at 7 bases. The V segment lost 6 bases and the J segment 8 bases; nucleotides outside the gene matches: 4. The CDR3 spans 12 residues. Germline-derived CDR1 and CDR2 are MGHDK and SYGVNS. This CDR3 reads CASRGTVDEQFF. DNA for the CDR3: TGTGCCAGCAGGGGGACAGTGGATGAGCAGTTCTTC.

V and J are TRBV29-1 and TRBJ2-1, with 12 bases that match TRBD2. This CDR3 has 18 amino acids. After removal of 6 bases from V and 7 bases from J, the junction contained 19 bases not matched to a gene. Per the germline V gene, CDR1 is SQVTM and CDR2 is ANQGSEA. The CDR3 region is CSVGLDRGPGLAGNEQFF. The DNA of the CDR3 is TGCAGCGTCGGGCTTGACAGGGGACCGGGACTAGCGGGTAATGAGCAGTTCTTC.

Written as DNA, the CDR3 is TGTGCCATCAGTGAGGGCAACTCCTACGAGCAGTACTTC. It specifies CAISEGNSYEQYF. The gene calls are TRBV10-3 and TRBJ2-7; no firm D call. V lost 2 bases and J 0 bases, leaving 5 bases between the germline ends. This CDR3 spans 13 amino acids. The germline V gene encodes CDR1 ENHRY and CDR2 SYGVKD.

V gene TRBV28 combines with J gene TRBJ1-6, with a weak D call TRBD1 (5 bases). CDR3 length: 15 amino acids. The V end lost 4 bases, the J end lost 0 bases, and 7 bases lay between the germline ends. Germline V lookup: CDR1 MDHEN, CDR2 SYDVKM. This CDR3 is CASSSQVSYNSPLHF. The CDR3 nucleotides are TGTGCCAGCAGTTCACAGGTCTCCTATAATTCACCCCTCCACTTT.

DNA of the CDR3: TGTGCCAGCAGCCAAGATAGGGGAGGGGGGCGGCCCAAAGAGACCCAGTACTTC. This gives the protein CASSQDRGGGRPKETQYF. This chain joins TRBV3-1 (or the pseudogene TRBV3-2) and TRBJ2-5, with D possibly TRBD2 on 7 matching bases. Trimming shortened V by 0 bases and J by 3 bases, and 20 bases separated the two germline ends. Germline-derived CDR1 and CDR2 are LGHDT and YNNKEL (reference sequence). The CDR3 spans 18 residues.

This chain joins TRBV30 and TRBJ2-1; possible D gene TRBD1, 6 bases. The CDR3 covers 14 residues. Germline V CDR1 and CDR2: GTSNPN, SVGIG (reference sequence). V lost 2 bases to trimming and J lost 8 bases, with 16 bases between them. The CDR3 DNA follows: TGTGCCTGGAGTCCAGGGGAGTTTGAGGATGAGCAGTTCTTC. This sequence encodes CAWSPGEFEDEQFF.

The genes are TRBV5-1 and TRBJ2-2; a possible D gene is TRBD1 (6 bases). Germline lookup yields CDR1 SGHRS and CDR2 YFSETQ. The V end was cut by 6 bases, the J end by 3 bases, with 9 bases between. The CDR3 sequence is 13 residues long. In nucleotides, the CDR3 is TGCGCCAGCATGGGGGCTTACACCGGGGAGCTGTTTTTT. It codes for CASMGAYTGELFF. The full variable domain, its missing parts supplied by reference TRBV5-1 and TRBJ2-2, is KAGVTQTPRYLIKTRGQQVTLSCSPISGHRSVSWYQQTPGQGLQFLFEYFSETQRNKGNFPGRFSGRQFSNSRSEMNVSTLELGDSALYLCASMGAYTGELFFGEGSRLTVL.

The chain is built from TRBV21-1 and TRBJ2-6; TRBD1 is the table's D call and was not checked against the DNA. TRBV21-1 is a listed pseudogene. The CDR3 is 14 residues long. CDR3 bases: TGTGCCCGCGTGGACAGGGCTGGGGCCAACGTCCTGACTTTC. Translating it yields CARVDRAGANVLTF.

This sequence joins TRBV11-3 and TRBJ1-3; maybe TRBD1 (5 bases). Deletions cut 8 bases from V and 0 bases from J, with 11 bases between. The germline gives CDR1 SGHNT, CDR2 YENEEA. This CDR3 is built from 14 residues. The CDR3: CASSPGGSGNTIYF. In DNA form, the CDR3 reads TGTGCCAGCTCCCCCGGGGGCTCTGGAAACACCATATATTTT.

The rearrangement uses TRBV18 and TRBJ2-6, with D possibly being TRBD1 (6 bases). Germline CDR1 is KGHSH and CDR2 is LQKENI. This CDR3 is built from 15 residues. V dropped 8 bases and J dropped 4 bases, with 15 bases sitting between them. Here the CDR3 reads CASTTTGRGANVLTF. As DNA, the CDR3 is TGTGCCAGCACCACAACAGGGCGCGGGGCCAACGTCCTGACTTTC.

J is TRBJ1-2 and V is TRBV5-6; D is unclear. Trimming left V 0 bases short and J 3 bases short, with 12 bases between. CDR3 length: 15 residues. CDR1 SGHDT and CDR2 YYEEEE come from the germline V gene. The CDR3 sequence: CASSLAMVVDYGYTF. The DNA for the CDR3 is TGTGCCAGCAGCTTGGCCATGGTCGTAGACTATGGCTACACCTTC.

The genes are TRBV18 and TRBJ2-2, with 8 nucleotides matching TRBD1. The germline V gene has CDR1 KGHSH and CDR2 LQKENI. The CDR3 extends over 15 amino acids. V was clipped by 4 bases and J by 5 bases; unmatched bases: 6. The CDR3: CASSRMTGVTGELFF. CDR3 bases: TGTGCCAGCTCACGAATGACAGGGGTGACCGGGGAGCTGTTTTTT.

In its sample, this clone ranks as medium-sized. The chain employs TRBV6-1 and TRBJ2-6; D is uncertain. The CDR3 contains 15 residues. Trimming cost V 3 bases and J 0 bases, with 6 bases left between them. CDR1 and CDR2 (germline): MNHNS, SASEGT. The CDR3 DNA is TGTGCCAGCAGTGAGGCCGACTCTGGGGCCAACGTCCTGACTTTC. Its translation is CASSEADSGANVLTF.